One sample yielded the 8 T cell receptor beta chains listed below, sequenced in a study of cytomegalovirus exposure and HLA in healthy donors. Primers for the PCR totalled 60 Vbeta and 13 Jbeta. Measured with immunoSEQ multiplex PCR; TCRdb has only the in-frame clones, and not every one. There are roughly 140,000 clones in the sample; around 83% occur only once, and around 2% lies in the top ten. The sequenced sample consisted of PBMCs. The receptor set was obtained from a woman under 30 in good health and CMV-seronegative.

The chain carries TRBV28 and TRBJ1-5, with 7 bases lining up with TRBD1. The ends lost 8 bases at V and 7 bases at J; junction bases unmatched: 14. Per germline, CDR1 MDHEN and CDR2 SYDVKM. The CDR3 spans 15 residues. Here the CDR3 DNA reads TGTGCCAGCGGAACGACACAGGGGCTGGGACAGCCCCAGCATTTT. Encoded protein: CASGTTQGLGQPQHF.

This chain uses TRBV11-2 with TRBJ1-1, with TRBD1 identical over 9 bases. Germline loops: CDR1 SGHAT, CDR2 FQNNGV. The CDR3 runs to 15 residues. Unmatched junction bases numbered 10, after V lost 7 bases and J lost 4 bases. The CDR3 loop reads CASTEAGTGFTEAFF. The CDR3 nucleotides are TGTGCCAGCACCGAAGCCGGGACAGGGTTCACTGAAGCTTTCTTT.

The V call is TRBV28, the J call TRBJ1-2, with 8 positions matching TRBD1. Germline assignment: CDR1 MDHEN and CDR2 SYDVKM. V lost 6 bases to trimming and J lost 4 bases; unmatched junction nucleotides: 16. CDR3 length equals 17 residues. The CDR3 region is CASRNPGPRGLGYGYTF. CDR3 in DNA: TGTGCCAGCAGAAATCCAGGGCCCAGGGGGCTCGGCTATGGCTACACCTTC.

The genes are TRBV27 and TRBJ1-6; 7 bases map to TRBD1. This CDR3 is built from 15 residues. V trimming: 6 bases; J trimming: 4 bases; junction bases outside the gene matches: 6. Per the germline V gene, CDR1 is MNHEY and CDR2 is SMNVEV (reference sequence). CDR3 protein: CASRVGTDYNSPLHF. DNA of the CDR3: TGTGCCAGCAGAGTCGGGACAGATTATAATTCACCCCTCCACTTT.

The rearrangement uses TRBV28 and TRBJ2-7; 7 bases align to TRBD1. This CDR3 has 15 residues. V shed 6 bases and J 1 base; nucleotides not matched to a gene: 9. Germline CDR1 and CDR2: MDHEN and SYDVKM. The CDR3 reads CASSLPQGVSYEQYF. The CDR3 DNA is TGTGCCAGCAGCTTGCCCCAGGGGGTTTCCTACGAGCAGTACTTC.

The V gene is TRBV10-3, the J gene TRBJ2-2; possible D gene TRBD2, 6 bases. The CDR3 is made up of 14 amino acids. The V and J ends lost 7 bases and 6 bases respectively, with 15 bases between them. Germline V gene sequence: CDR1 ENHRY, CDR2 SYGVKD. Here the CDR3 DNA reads TGTGCCATCACCGGGACTGGGGACGCCGGGGAGCTGTTTTTT. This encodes CAITGTGDAGELFF.

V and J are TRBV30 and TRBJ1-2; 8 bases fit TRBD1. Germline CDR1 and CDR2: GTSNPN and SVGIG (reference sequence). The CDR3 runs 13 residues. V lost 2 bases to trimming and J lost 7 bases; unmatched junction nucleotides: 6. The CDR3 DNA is TGTGCCTGGAGTCCCGGGACAGGCCGTGGCTACACCTTC. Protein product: CAWSPGTGRGYTF.

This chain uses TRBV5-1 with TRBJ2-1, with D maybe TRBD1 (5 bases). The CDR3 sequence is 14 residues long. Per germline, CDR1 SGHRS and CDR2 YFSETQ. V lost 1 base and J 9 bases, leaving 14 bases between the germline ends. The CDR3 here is CASSLRQLNREQFF. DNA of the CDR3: TGCGCCAGCAGCTTGAGACAGCTAAATCGTGAGCAGTTCTTC.